This is a list of T cell receptor beta chains from one sample in a study of T-cell reconstitution after alpha-beta-depleted transplantation in children. Via MiXCR, TCRdb re-called the PCR reads, giving one row per CDR3 protein. The sample records 250,000 or so distinct CDR3 sequences, roughly 7.7% being singletons. Sequencing used PBMCs, mostly from graft donor cells, obtained 180 days after TCRalphabeta/CD19-depleted stem cell transplant. Receptors were obtained from a male patient younger than 18 who had a stem cell transplant for acute lymphoblastic leukemia, so the T cells may come from the graft donor. CDR3s include the opening cysteine and the closing phenylalanine or tryptophan. The D gene is left open where the match is weak. Clone size is not always given. Where it is, it says once, few, many or a class for expanded clones.

size | J | V | D | DNA | CDR3
many | TRBJ1-2 | TRBV29-1 | TRBD1 | TGCAGCGTTGACGCGACAGGGGGTTATGGCTACACCTTC | CSVDATGGYGYTF
many | TRBJ2-5 | TRBV7-8 | . | TGTGCCAGCAGCCCTAGACAGAACCTTAGGGAGACCCAGTACTTC | CASSPRQNLRETQYF
. | TRBJ2-1 | TRBV23-1 | . | TGCGCCGGCAGTCGGCACAATGAGCAGTTCTTC | CAGSRHNEQFF
many | TRBJ1-1 | TRBV12-5 | . | TGTGCTAGTGGTTTGGGGGGACAAGGCGAAGCTTTCTTT | CASGLGGQGEAFF
many | TRBJ1-2 | TRBV29-1 | TRBD1 | TGCAGCGCAGGGACAGGGATAGGCTATGGCTACACCTTC | CSAGTGIGYGYTF
. | TRBJ1-5 | TRBV6-1 | . | TGTGCCAGCAGTGTGAGTAGCAATCAGCCCCAGCATTTT | CASSVSSNQPQHF
many | TRBJ2-6 | TRBV7-6 | . | TGTGCCAGCAGCTTTTTTGGTGGGCCTCCTACCGGCTCTGGGGCCAACGTCCTGACTTTC | CASSFFGGPPTGSGANVLTF
many | TRBJ2-1 | TRBV5-1 | . | TGCGCCAGCAGCTTGGTGTTCCATAATGAGCAGTTCTTC | CASSLVFHNEQFF
few | TRBJ2-3 | TRBV6-2/TRBV6-3 | TRBD2 | TGTGCCAGCCGCGGTCCTAGCGGGACTAGCACAGATACGCAGTATTTT | CASRGPSGTSTDTQYF
many | TRBJ2-7 | TRBV3-1 | . | TGTGCCAGCAGCTATAGGGCGGGGCCAGCCTACGAGCAGTACTTC | CASSYRAGPAYEQYF
many | TRBJ1-2 | TRBV20-1 | TRBD1 | TGCAGTGCAGGGACAGCCGTTTTTGGGTATGGCTACACCTTC | CSAGTAVFGYGYTF
many | TRBJ2-2 | TRBV7-2 | TRBD2 | TGTGCCAGCAGCTTAGCTAGCGGGGGCACCGGGGAGCTGTTTTTT | CASSLASGGTGELFF
medium-sized | TRBJ2-3 | TRBV29-1 | TRBD2 | TGCAGCGTTTGGGCTAGCGGGGGGACAGATACGCAGTATTTT | CSVWASGGTDTQYF
many | TRBJ2-1 | TRBV12-3/TRBV12-4 | TRBD2 | TGTGCCAGCAGTTTCGGGAGGGACCCGTTCTTC | CASSFGRDPFF
few | TRBJ2-1 | TRBV10-1 | . | TGCGCCAGCAGAGGACCTCGGGTGCAGTTCTTC | CASRGPRVQFF
many | TRBJ1-5 | TRBV20-1 | . | TGCAGTGCTAGAGATTGGGCCAGGGGATATCAGCCCCAGCATTTT | CSARDWARGYQPQHF
. | TRBJ1-4 | TRBV6-1 | . | TGTGCCAGCAGCCCGCTATCATCAGGGTCTGGTGAAAAACTGTTTTTT | CASSPLSSGSGEKLFF
many | TRBJ2-1 | TRBV18 | TRBD1 | TGTGCCAGCTCACCACCGGGGGACAGGGCCCATCTCTACAATGAGCAGTTCTTC | CASSPPGDRAHLYNEQFF
many | TRBJ1-1 | TRBV2 | . | TGTGCCAGCAGTGAACCCGCCGGCGGGGTAGCTTTCTTT | CASSEPAGGVAFF
many | TRBJ2-3 | TRBV4-3 | . | TGCGCCAGCAGCCCCCAAGGGGCGACAGATACGCAGTATTTT | CASSPQGATDTQYF
many | TRBJ2-7 | TRBV12-3/TRBV12-4 | . | TGTGCCAGCAGTCCCGAGGGGGGAAAGAAGGGGGAGCAGTACTTC | CASSPEGGKKGEQYF
many | TRBJ2-7 | TRBV20-1 | . | TGCAGTGCAGGACTGGGTACCTACGAGCAGTACTTC | CSAGLGTYEQYF
many | TRBJ2-5 | TRBV20-1 | TRBD2 | TGCAGTGCTAGACCGACCAGCGGGGGGCCCTACGAGACCCAGTACTTC | CSARPTSGGPYETQYF
many | TRBJ1-2 | TRBV28 | . | TGTGCCAGCAGTTTATTGAGGGGTCTTGGCTACACCTTC | CASSLLRGLGYTF
many | TRBJ2-2 | TRBV6-6 | TRBD1 | TGTGCCAGCAGACCACAGGGGGCTGACACCGGGGAGCTGTTTTTT | CASRPQGADTGELFF
many | TRBJ2-3 | TRBV5-1 | . | TGCGCCAGCAGCTGGACCGGGACACGAGGAGATACGCAGTATTTT | CASSWTGTRGDTQYF
many | TRBJ2-1 | TRBV5-1 | . | TGCGCCAGCAGCTTGAACGGGGAGCAGTTCTTC | CASSLNGEQFF
many | TRBJ2-5 | TRBV12-3/TRBV12-4 | . | TGTGCCAGCAGTTATGGACGGAGGGAAGAGACCCAGTACTTC | CASSYGRREETQYF
many | TRBJ2-1 | TRBV6-1 | . | TGTGCCAGCAGCTTTGGGGCTTTCGGGAATGAGCAGTTCTTC | CASSFGAFGNEQFF
many | TRBJ2-5 | TRBV3-1 | . | TGTGCCAGCAGCCACCACCTCAGACAGGAAAATACCCAGTACTTC | CASSHHLRQENTQYF
many | TRBJ2-3 | TRBV20-1 | . | TGCAGTGCATGGTCCCGCACAGATACGCAGTATTTT | CSAWSRTDTQYF
. | TRBJ2-1 | TRBV7-9 | . | TGTGCCAGCAGCCCGCACCGTGCTGAGCAGTTCTTC | CASSPHRAEQFF
many | TRBJ1-2 | TRBV20-1 | . | TGCAGTGCCCTTCGGACTCTCCTCCGGGAGCGCTACACCTTC | CSALRTLLRERYTF
many | TRBJ2-1 | TRBV5-1 | TRBD1 | TGCGCCAGCAGCTTGCGGACAGGGAGCAATGAGCAGTTCTTC | CASSLRTGSNEQFF